This entry lists 14 T cell receptor beta chains sequenced from one sample in a study of blood T cell repertoires in COVID-19. The table came from immunoSEQ multiplex PCR; TCRdb's copy has only in-frame clones and leaves some out. The sample contains 150,000 to 200,000 clones, roughly 80% of which appear only once. Sequencing was performed on PBMCs or T cells enriched from blood (not recorded which). The receptors stem from a woman in her forties or fifties who had recovered from COVID-19.

The V call is TRBV5-4, the J call TRBJ2-7; a possible D gene is TRBD1 (5 bases). Per the germline V gene, CDR1 is SGHNT and CDR2 is YYREEE (reference sequence). With 4 bases removed from V and 0 bases from J, the gap between germline ends came to 11 bases. The CDR3 sequence is 14 residues long. The CDR3 DNA reads as TGTGCCAGCAGCGTAGGGCAGGGCTCCTACGAGCAGTACTTC. Amino acid sequence: CASSVGQGSYEQYF. Variable domain in full (rest from reference TRBV5-4 and TRBJ2-7): ETGVTQSPTHLIKTRGQQVTLRCSSQSGHNTVSWYQQALGQGPQFIFQYYREEENGRGNFPPRFSGLQFPNYSSELNVNALELDDSALYLCASSVGQGSYEQYFGPGTRLTVT.

This chain uses TRBV6-6 with TRBJ2-7; 12 bases match TRBD2. Germline CDR1 MNHNY, CDR2 SVGAGI (reference sequence). J was trimmed by 2 bases and V by 0 bases; bases with no gene match: 2. This CDR3 spans 16 amino acids. The CDR3 coding sequence is TGTGCCAGCAGTTACTCGAGGACTAGCGGGACCTACGAGCAGTACTTC. Translation: CASSYSRTSGTYEQYF.

The chain carries TRBV14 and TRBJ2-3, with TRBD2 matching over 10 bases. V shed 3 bases, J shed 2 bases, and the junction held 5 bases outside the gene matches. This CDR3 contains 16 residues. Looked up from germline, CDR1 is SGHDN and CDR2 is FVKESK. The CDR3 nucleotides are TGTGCCAGCAGCCAGGTAGCGGGAGGCGTCACAGATACGCAGTATTTT. Protein: CASSQVAGGVTDTQYF.

The chain has TRBV7-9 and TRBJ2-5; D is perhaps TRBD1 (5 bases). Trimming stripped 2 bases from V and 3 bases from J, with 7 bases between. The CDR3 extends over 13 amino acids. CDR1 is SEHNR, CDR2 FQNEAQ, per germline (reference sequence). The DNA of the CDR3 is TGTGCCAGCAGCTTAACAGGAAAAGAGACCCAGTACTTC. This encodes CASSLTGKETQYF.

V usage is TRBV19 and J usage is TRBJ1-5, with D unclear. V was clipped by 6 bases and J by 9 bases, with 24 bases between them. The CDR3 length is 16 residues. Per the germline V gene, CDR1 is LNHDA and CDR2 is SQIVND (reference sequence). The CDR3 coding sequence is TGTGCCAGTAGCCCTGGACTCGGTGAGGGTGTTCGGCCCCAGCATTTT. This encodes CASSPGLGEGVRPQHF.

The rearrangement links TRBV7-9 to TRBJ1-2; 9 bases are shared with TRBD1. Trimming cost V 8 bases and J 7 bases; bases outside gene matches: 5. The CDR3 spans 12 residues. The germline gives CDR1 SEHNR, CDR2 FQNEAQ (reference sequence). CDR3 bases: TGTGCCAGCTCGGGACAGGGTTTTGGCTACACCTTC. It encodes CASSGQGFGYTF.

The chain links TRBV29-1 to TRBJ1-1, with D maybe TRBD1 (5 bases). The length of the CDR3 is 14 residues. Trimming removed 6 bases at V and 0 bases at J, with 14 bases between. Germline V gives CDR1 SQVTM, CDR2 ANQGSEA. The CDR3 DNA reads as TGCAGCGTGTCAGGGCGAATCATGAACACTGAAGCTTTCTTT. This translates into CSVSGRIMNTEAFF.

The rearrangement uses TRBV2 and TRBJ2-1; 7 bases are shared with TRBD2. The CDR3 totals 16 residues. The germline V gene encodes CDR1 SNHLY and CDR2 FYNNEI. V lost 5 bases to trimming and J lost 0 bases; unmatched junction nucleotides: 7. The CDR3 loop is CASSNSGFSSYNEQFF. CDR3 bases: TGTGCCAGCAGTAATAGCGGGTTTAGCTCCTACAATGAGCAGTTCTTC. Drawing the rest from reference TRBV2 and TRBJ2-1, the complete variable domain is EPEVTQTPSHQVTQMGQEVILRCVPISNHLYFYWYRQILGQKVEFLVSFYNNEISEKSEIFDDQFSVERPDGSNFTLKIRSTKLEDSAMYFCASSNSGFSSYNEQFFGPGTRLTVL.

The J gene is TRBJ1-2, the V gene TRBV10-3; D possibly corresponds to TRBD1 (6 bases). The CDR3 consists of 14 residues. Trimming shortened V by 3 bases and J by 0 bases, and 8 bases separated the two germline ends. Germline CDR1 ENHRY, CDR2 SYGVKD. DNA of the CDR3: TGTGCCATCAGTGAACAGGGATCTAACTATGGCTACACCTTC. It specifies CAISEQGSNYGYTF.

The genes are TRBV24-1 and TRBJ2-5; D gene ambiguous. CDR3 length equals 11 residues. Germline V lookup: CDR1 KGHDR, CDR2 SFDVKD. Trimming removed 9 bases at V and 5 bases at J, with 9 bases between. The CDR3 spells CATSLRETQYF. The CDR3 DNA reads TGTGCCACCTCCCTCAGGGAGACCCAGTACTTC.

For this clone: A read error may account for a junction end that differs from germline. The chain is built from TRBV7-7 and TRBJ2-1, with 9 bases that match TRBD2. This CDR3 comprises 16 residues. Germline V lookup: CDR1 SSHAT, CDR2 FNYEAQ (reference sequence). The CDR3 sequence is CASSPHISGSSDEQFF. For the CDR3, the DNA is TGTGCTAGCAGTCCACATATTAGCGGGAGCAGCGATGAGCAGTTCTTC.

The chain combines TRBV7-2 with TRBJ2-7; TRBD1 is a possible D gene (5 bases). The ends were cut back, 2 bases at V and 2 bases at J, with 13 bases in the middle. Germline assignment: CDR1 SGHTA and CDR2 FQGNSA. This CDR3 spans 15 amino acids. DNA for the CDR3: TGTGCCAGCAGCTTATACAGGAATAAACCCTACGAGCAGTACTTC. Its translation: CASSLYRNKPYEQYF.

A few counts support this clone. The chain is built from TRBV7-2 and TRBJ1-2, with D possibly matching TRBD1 (5 bases). Germline loops: CDR1 SGHTA, CDR2 FQGNSA. The CDR3 extends over 14 amino acids. Between the trimmed V and J ends, which lost 4 bases and 3 bases, there was a span of 12 bases. In nucleotides, the CDR3 is TGTGCCAGCAGCTACAATCAGGGCGACTATGGCTACACCTTC. Its protein product is CASSYNQGDYGYTF.

This clone occurred once. V is TRBV19 and J is TRBJ1-1; D may be TRBD1 (6 bases). Trimming removed 11 bases at V and 5 bases at J, with 21 bases between. The CDR3 runs to 14 residues. Germline assignment: CDR1 LNHDA and CDR2 SQIVND (reference sequence). The CDR3 region is CASRPPGAITEAFF. The CDR3 coding sequence is TGTGCCTCCCGCCCCCCAGGGGCTATTACTGAAGCTTTCTTT.